This entry lists 20 T cell receptor beta chains sequenced from one sample in a study of beta chain features in type 1 diabetes. Expressed TCRB transcripts got sequenced, as all isolated RNA was reverse transcribed. Clones were sequenced by immunoSEQ multiplex PCR, and TCRdb holds only the in-frame ones, with some missing. This table has 250,000 or so clones, around a quarter appearing once. What was sequenced was central memory CD4+ T cells from blood. These receptor sequences come from a man aged 25 to 40 in good health.

This clone has a handful of counts. The CDR3: CAWGQDKNTEAFF. CDR3 DNA: TGTGCCTGGGGGCAGGATAAAAACACTGAAGCTTTCTTT. The chain has TRBV30 and TRBJ1-1, with D unclear. The CDR3 runs to 13 residues. The germline V and J ends were trimmed by 5 bases and 2 bases, with 12 bases remaining between them. The germline CDR1 and CDR2 sequences are GTSNPN and SVGIG (reference sequence).

The V call is TRBV9, the J call TRBJ2-2, with D uncertain. V was trimmed by 4 bases and J by 3 bases, leaving 4 bases between them. The V gene's germline CDR1 is SGDLS and CDR2 YYNGEE. This CDR3 is built from 12 residues. CDR3 loop: CASSLHTGELFF. CDR3 in DNA: TGTGCCAGCAGCCTCCACACCGGGGAGCTGTTTTTT.

This clone was detected only a few times. The chain joins TRBV7-2 to TRBJ2-7; TRBD1 is a possible D gene (6 bases). Per the germline V gene, CDR1 is SGHTA and CDR2 is FQGNSA. The CDR3 sequence is 14 residues long. Trimming took 3 bases from V and 0 from J, leaving 9 bases between them. This chain's CDR3 is CASSFGTTSYEQYF. The CDR3 DNA reads as TGTGCCAGCAGCTTTGGGACAACCTCCTACGAGCAGTACTTC.

In DNA, the CDR3 is TGCGCCAGCAGCCACGTAGGTCGACAGGGGCGGGGAGATACGCAGTATTTT. Its translation is CASSHVGRQGRGDTQYF. The V and J genes are TRBV4-1 and TRBJ2-3, with TRBD1 matching 8 bases. Germline loops: CDR1 MGHRA, CDR2 YSYEKL. V gave up 3 bases and J gave up 5 bases; unmatched junction bases: 13. The CDR3 runs 17 residues.

This clone was seen a single time. The chain couples TRBV18 to TRBJ2-2; 7 bases are a match to TRBD1. CDR3 length equals 15 residues. Per the germline V gene, CDR1 is KGHSH and CDR2 is LQKENI. With V trimmed by 4 bases and J by 2 bases, 4 bases remained unmatched. CDR3 sequence reads: CASSRQGTNTGELFF. CDR3 nucleotides: TGTGCCAGCTCACGACAGGGAACCAACACCGGGGAGCTGTTTTTT.

The chain carries TRBV7-2 and TRBJ2-7; D is undetermined. Germline V gene data show CDR1 as SGHTA and CDR2 as FQGNSA. The V end was cut by 1 base, the J end by 0 bases, with 10 bases between. The CDR3 loop spans 15 amino acids. For the CDR3, the DNA is TGTGCCAGCAGCTTAGGGTCGATCCCCTCCTACGAGCAGTACTTC. Its translation: CASSLGSIPSYEQYF.

The J gene is TRBJ2-7, the V gene TRBV18; 10 nucleotides line up with TRBD1. V was clipped by 6 bases and J by 4 bases; unmatched bases: 3. The CDR3 spans 13 residues. CDR1 KGHSH and CDR2 LQKENI come from the germline V gene. CDR3 sequence: CASSGQGSYEQYF. CDR3 bases: TGTGCCAGCTCGGGACAGGGGTCGTACGAGCAGTACTTC.

V usage is TRBV7-2 and J usage is TRBJ2-7; possibly TRBD2 for D (6 bases). V was shortened by 1 base and J by 4 bases, with 11 bases between the two germline ends. This CDR3 has 14 residues. Germline lookup yields CDR1 SGHTA and CDR2 FQGNSA. CDR3 loop: CASSLVEGAYEQYF. CDR3 DNA: TGTGCCAGCAGCTTAGTGGAGGGAGCGTACGAGCAGTACTTC. Together with reference TRBV7-2 and TRBJ2-7, the CDR3 gives the full variable domain: GAGVSQSPSNKVTEKGKDVELRCDPISGHTALYWYRQSLGQGLEFLIYFQGNSAPDKSGLPSDRFSAERTGGSVSTLTIQRTQQEDSAVYLCASSLVEGAYEQYFGPGTRLTVT.

The table lists this clone with many counts. This rearrangement joins TRBV27 to TRBJ1-2; possibly TRBD1 for D (5 bases). V was trimmed by 0 bases and J by 5 bases, leaving 13 bases between them. There are 15 residues in the CDR3. Germline CDR1 is MNHEY and CDR2 is SMNVEV (reference sequence). The CDR3 DNA is TGTGCCAGCAGTTTATCAGGCCAGGGAAGGTATGGCTACACCTTC. It encodes CASSLSGQGRYGYTF.

The V gene is TRBV10-3, the J gene TRBJ1-5; 9 nucleotides line up with TRBD1. In germline, CDR1 is ENHRY, CDR2 SYGVKD. The length of the CDR3 is 16 residues. Unmatched junction bases numbered 5, after V lost 3 bases and J lost 2 bases. The CDR3 DNA sequence: TGTGCCATCAGTGATGGACAGGGGACGGGCAATCAGCCCCAGCATTTT. It codes for CAISDGQGTGNQPQHF.

This clone was seen only a few times. CDR3 nucleotides: TGTGCCAGCAGCTCGGGACTAGCGGGAGCGGAGACCCAGTACTTC. This sequence encodes CASSSGLAGAETQYF. The V and J genes are TRBV28 and TRBJ2-5; 14 nucleotides align to TRBD2. The CDR3 runs 15 residues. Per germline, CDR1 MDHEN and CDR2 SYDVKM. V dropped 6 bases and J dropped 5; count of bases not matched to a gene: 5.

This clone occurred a few times. V gene TRBV5-4 combines with J gene TRBJ2-5, with 11 bases lining up with TRBD2. Losses at the gene ends were 8 bases for V and 4 bases for J; bases not matched to a gene: 7. The CDR3 loop spans 14 amino acids. Looked up from germline, CDR1 is SGHNT and CDR2 is YYREEE (reference sequence). The CDR3 DNA sequence: TGTGCCAGTTCACTAGCGGGAGAGCGAGAGACCCAGTACTTC. Protein product: CASSLAGERETQYF.

J is TRBJ2-1 and V is TRBV28; D possibly corresponds to TRBD2 (6 bases). V lost 10 bases and J 9 bases, leaving 28 bases between the germline ends. Germline V CDR1 and CDR2: MDHEN, SYDVKM. The CDR3 runs 16 residues. CDR3 DNA sequence: TGTGCCACAAGTTTGGGCCCGGGGGAAGGAGCCGCTGAGCAGTTCTTC. Translating gives CATSLGPGEGAAEQFF.

This chain uses TRBV2 with TRBJ1-2; no clear D. The germline V gene encodes CDR1 SNHLY and CDR2 FYNNEI. CDR3 size: 14 residues. The V end lost 4 bases, the J end lost 3 bases, and 12 bases lay between the germline ends. CDR3 in amino acids: CASSGSQQHYGYTF. In DNA form, the CDR3 reads TGTGCCAGCAGTGGGTCACAGCAACACTATGGCTACACCTTC. Drawing the rest from reference TRBV2 and TRBJ1-2, the complete variable domain is EPEVTQTPSHQVTQMGQEVILRCVPISNHLYFYWYRQILGQKVEFLVSFYNNEISEKSEIFDDQFSVERPDGSNFTLKIRSTKLEDSAMYFCASSGSQQHYGYTFGSGTRLTVV.

The J gene is TRBJ2-5, the V gene TRBV7-9; D tentatively reads TRBD1 or TRBD2 (6 bases each). With 5 bases removed from V and 7 bases from J, the gap between germline ends came to 20 bases. The germline gives CDR1 SEHNR, CDR2 FQNEAQ (reference sequence). The CDR3 consists of 15 residues. In nucleotides, the CDR3 is TGTGCCAGCAGCCCCAACTCGGGGGCGCGTGGGACCCAGTACTTC. This gives the protein CASSPNSGARGTQYF.

This clone was detected a few times. This chain links TRBV30 with TRBJ2-5; tentative D call: TRBD2 (6 bases). This CDR3 region has 13 residues. From germline, CDR1 is GTSNPN and CDR2 SVGIG (reference sequence). Trimming took off 3 bases at V and 4 bases at J, with 12 bases between the two ends. CDR3 sequence: CAWRELARETQYF. The CDR3 DNA sequence: TGTGCCTGGAGGGAACTAGCCAGAGAGACCCAGTACTTC. The full variable domain, its missing parts supplied by reference TRBV30 and TRBJ2-5, is SQTIHQWPATLVQPVGSPLSLECTVEGTSNPNLYWYRQAAGRGLQLLFYSVGIGQISSEVPQNLSASRPQDRQFILSSKKLLLSDSGFYLCAWRELARETQYFGPGTRLLVL.

CDR3 in amino acids: CAWSYGTGLSGELFF. CDR3 DNA sequence: TGTGCCTGGAGCTACGGGACAGGGTTGTCCGGGGAGCTGTTTTTT. This chain joins TRBV30 and TRBJ2-2; 9 nucleotides line up with TRBD1. V shed 3 bases, J shed 6 bases, and the junction held 8 bases outside the gene matches. The germline V gene encodes CDR1 GTSNPN and CDR2 SVGIG (reference sequence). CDR3 length: 15 amino acids. The variable domain in full, completed from reference TRBV30 and TRBJ2-2, reads SQTIHQWPATLVQPVGSPLSLECTVEGTSNPNLYWYRQAAGRGLQLLFYSVGIGQISSEVPQNLSASRPQDRQFILSSKKLLLSDSGFYLCAWSYGTGLSGELFFGEGSRLTVL.

The chain combines TRBV5-1 with TRBJ2-7; 8 nucleotides agree with TRBD2. The CDR3 consists of 15 residues. Germline V gene lookup returns CDR1 SGHRS and CDR2 YFSETQ. V dropped 5 bases and J dropped 2; count of bases not matched to a gene: 9. The CDR3 sequence is CASSRGTSLAYEQYF. The CDR3, as DNA: TGCGCCAGCAGTAGGGGGACTAGTCTGGCCTACGAGCAGTACTTC.

The sample holds many counts of this clone. V usage is TRBV4-1 and J usage is TRBJ2-1; TRBD2 might be the D (7 bases). The CDR3 contains 13 residues. The germline V gene has CDR1 MGHRA and CDR2 YSYEKL. The V gene lost 4 bases and the J gene lost 7 bases, with 11 bases spanning the gap. CDR3 loop: CASSRGGLNEQFF. DNA for the CDR3: TGCGCCAGCAGCCGGGGGGGCCTAAATGAGCAGTTCTTC.

This clone was counted only a few times. The CDR3 nucleotides read TGTGCCAGTAATGACAGGGGGCCGGGCACAGATACGCAGTATTTT. Amino acid sequence: CASNDRGPGTDTQYF. The V gene is TRBV28, the J gene TRBJ2-3; 10 nucleotides align to TRBD1. CDR1 and CDR2 from the germline V gene are MDHEN and SYDVKM. The CDR3 is 15 residues long. V shed 9 bases, J shed 1 base, and the junction held 7 bases outside the gene matches.